This TCR beta chain came from a study of response to subunit inactivated influenza vaccine. Findings and limits, study-wide: Seasonal influenza vaccination, on each occasion, was suggested by the authors to recruit few new T cells.

TCRdb called the RT-PCR reads again in MiXCR, with one record for every CDR3 protein. The sample lists hundreds of thousands of distinct CDR3 sequences; 7.6% were seen once. The V end was cut by 0 bases, the J end by 5 bases, with 11 bases between. The CDR3 covers 15 residues. CDR1 is SGHTA and CDR2 is FQGNSA in the germline V gene. This clonotype showed up just a few times. The target antigen is unknown. The V gene is TRBV7-2, the J gene TRBJ2-1; D gene ambiguous. Specimen: PBMCs from blood, collected around 25 months after vaccination. This sequence was found in a man between 50 and 75 years old who received an inactivated influenza vaccine. The CDR3 loop reads CASSLAPGQNNEQFF. Written as DNA, the CDR3 is TGTGCCAGCAGCTTAGCCCCTGGTCAAAACAATGAGCAGTTCTTC.